This record concerns one T cell receptor beta chain sequence. Its antigen specificity is not known. No base-level quality is on record; no much larger clone is a single base apart. This entry belongs to a study of CD8 T cells in Susac syndrome (dated by TCRdb to between 2018 and 2021). Some background on the complete study: Repertoire sequencing was used to test whether CD8+ T cell activation and differentiation in Susac syndrome was antigen driven. CD8+ T cell repertoire clonality was compared between over 9 healthy donors, some 14 Susac syndrome patients and 15 multiple sclerosis patients. Study-wide findings and limitations: The number of individuals in the TCR sequencing and HLA analysis was acknowledged as relatively small.

RNA was extracted using the RNeasy kit, and roughly 0.45 to 1 ug of the RNA was reverse transcribed with random hexamers. TCR beta CDR3 regions were amplified with the immunoSEQ multiplex PCR assay covering 54 Vbeta and 13 Jbeta segments. Bias from PCR amplification was corrected by using a synthetic template baseline for primer optimization and for computational correction. As for how the authors treated the data: Reads were annotated to V, D and J genes according to IMGT and were analyzed with immunoSEQ Analyzer, with only productive sequences retained. To calculate clonality, Shannon entropy was normalized by log2 of the number of productive unique sequences and then subtracted from one. For each patient and control, public and private clones were evaluated within the 100 most prevalent clones. A clone was defined as Susac-specific if it was absent from the healthy and MS cohorts, from some 1,100 published viral clones and from other ImmuneACCESS disease sequences. TCRdb reprocessing: public reads trimmed at Q25 with fastp, clones called with MiXCR, in-frame beta chains kept. When rows share a CDR3 protein, they turn into one entry using the most common DNA and genes. TCRdb, not the authors, supplied the V and J calls. This sample comprises hundreds of thousands of distinct CDR3 sequences, 85% to 90% of them detected only once. The ten largest clonotypes hold under 0.15% of the sample.

Trimming removed 3 bases from V and 4 bases from J, leaving 12 bases between the germline ends. The cysteine opens and the phenylalanine closes a CDR3 of 14 amino acids. The entry retains the CDR3 DNA only, 42 bases that are in frame from base 1. The germline V gene (reference sequence) gives CDR1 as SEHNR and CDR2 as FQNEAQ. High-throughput TCR beta sequencing profiled peripheral blood CD8+ and CD4+ T cells from healthy donors, Susac syndrome patients and multiple sclerosis patients. Multiple sclerosis controls were treatment-naive patients with stable or active relapsing-remitting disease fulfilling revised McDonald criteria. Bulk CD8+ and CD4+ T cells were purified magnetically by negative isolation, whereas CD8+ TEMRA cells were enriched by FACS. Blood was collected in EDTA tubes and processed within 24 hours, with PBMCs isolated through density gradient centrifugation. PBMCs destined for TCR sequencing were cryopreserved in liquid nitrogen and later thawed in a 37 °C water bath. Purity of sorted or isolated CD4+, CD8+ and CD8+ TEMRA cells was at least 90%.

The sequence came from a human donor with multiple sclerosis. Material for sequencing was CD8+ T cells from PBMCs. The chain joins TRBV7-9 to TRBJ1-1; the best D guess is TRBD1, with 5 bases matching. The DNA sequence is as follows: TGTGCCAGCAGCTTGAGAGGGGTTGGCACTGAAGCTTTCTTT. This sequence encodes CASSLRGVGTEAFF.